These 14 T cell receptor beta chains originate from one sample sequenced in a study of blood T cell repertoires in COVID-19. Data came from immunoSEQ multiplex PCR; TCRdb stores just in-frame clones and leaves some out. The sample consists of around 180,000 clones, 84% of them appearing once. Sequenced input: PBMCs or T cells enriched from blood (not recorded which). The source of these receptors is a man in his forties or fifties who had recovered from COVID-19.

The CDR3 bases are TGTGCCAGCTCACCTCCCGGGACAGGGGGCAATCAGCCCCAGCATTTT. Translating it yields CASSPPGTGGNQPQHF. The rearrangement links TRBV18 to TRBJ1-5, with 10 bases identical to TRBD1. CDR1 KGHSH and CDR2 LQKENI come from the germline V gene. J was trimmed by 2 bases and V by 3 bases; bases with no gene match: 4. The CDR3 has 16 amino acids. Variable domain in full (rest from reference TRBV18 and TRBJ1-5): NAGVMQNPRHLVRRRGQEARLRCSPMKGHSHVYWYRQLPEEGLKFMVYLQKENIIDESGMPKERFSAEFPKEGPSILRIQQVVRGDSAAYFCASSPPGTGGNQPQHFGDGTRLSIL.

The genes are TRBV7-2 and TRBJ1-1; the D is unclear. From germline, CDR1 is SGHTA and CDR2 FQGNSA. The CDR3 totals 15 residues. Trimming stripped 5 bases from V and 0 bases from J, with 13 bases between. The CDR3 nucleotides are TGTGCCAGCAGCGCCCGAGGACTCCTGAACACTGAAGCTTTCTTT. The encoded protein is CASSARGLLNTEAFF.

The chain carries TRBV24-1 and TRBJ1-6; TRBD1 might be the D (5 bases). V was cut by 0 bases and J by 0 bases, with 14 bases left in between. Germline V gene lookup returns CDR1 KGHDR and CDR2 SFDVKD. This CDR3 is built from 19 residues. The CDR3, as DNA: TGTGCCACCAGTGATTTGCTACGGGCACAGGCCTCCTATAATTCACCCCTCCACTTT. Translated, it gives CATSDLLRAQASYNSPLHF.

V is TRBV7-2 and J is TRBJ1-5, with 7 bases aligning to TRBD1. Germline CDR1 reads SGHTA; CDR2 reads FQGNSA. The ends lost 4 bases at V and 4 bases at J; junction bases unmatched: 4. The CDR3 runs to 14 residues. The CDR3 here is CASSYRGTNQPQHF. The CDR3 nucleotides read TGTGCCAGCAGCTACAGGGGAACGAATCAGCCCCAGCATTTT.

The chain couples TRBV9 to TRBJ1-5; a possible D gene is TRBD1 (6 bases). Trimming stripped 0 bases from V and 8 bases from J, with 9 bases between. The germline V gene encodes CDR1 SGDLS and CDR2 YYNGEE. This CDR3 spans 13 amino acids. The CDR3 nucleotides read TGTGCCAGCAGCGTAGGCAGGGGAGAGCCCCAGCATTTT. This gives the protein CASSVGRGEPQHF. Full variable domain (missing parts from reference TRBV9 and TRBJ1-5): DSGVTQTPKHLITATGQRVTLRCSPRSGDLSVYWYQQSLDQGLQFLIQYYNGEERAKGNILERFSAQQFPDLHSELNLSSLELGDSALYFCASSVGRGEPQHFGDGTRLSIL.

The V call is TRBV3-1 (or the pseudogene TRBV3-2), the J call TRBJ1-6; the D is unclear. V was pared by 1 base and J by 0 bases, with 7 bases between. The CDR3 is 16 residues long. Germline CDR1 is LGHDT and CDR2 is YNNKEL (reference sequence). The CDR3 reads CASSQGGISYNSPLHF. The CDR3 coding sequence is TGTGCCAGCAGCCAAGGAGGCATCTCCTATAATTCACCCCTCCACTTT.

The J gene is TRBJ2-5, the V gene TRBV4-3, with 7 bases fitting TRBD1. There are 15 residues in the CDR3. V shed 1 base, J shed 5 bases, and the junction held 7 bases outside the gene matches. Germline assignment: CDR1 LGHNA and CDR2 YSLEER. CDR3 residues: CASSQGDGTVETQYF. The CDR3 DNA reads as TGCGCCAGCAGCCAAGGAGACGGGACAGTTGAGACCCAGTACTTC.

This clone was counted between two and nine times. Here the CDR3 reads CASSQELGQGVNQPQHF. Written as DNA, the CDR3 is TGCGCCAGCAGCCAAGAGTTAGGACAGGGCGTTAATCAGCCCCAGCATTTT. The chain recombines TRBV4-1 with TRBJ1-5; 8 bases are a match to TRBD1. Germline values: CDR1 MGHRA, CDR2 YSYEKL. V shed 0 bases and J 4 bases; nucleotides not matched to a gene: 8. The CDR3 contains 17 residues.

The rearrangement links TRBV4-3 to TRBJ2-3, with 11 bases fitting TRBD2. V gave up 4 bases and J gave up 4 bases; unmatched junction bases: 4. This CDR3 is 15 amino acids long. CDR1 LGHNA and CDR2 YSLEER come from the germline V gene. The CDR3 DNA is TGCGCCAGCAGCCCCCAACTAGCGGGGGCAGATACGCAGTATTTT. It is translated as CASSPQLAGADTQYF.

This rearrangement joins TRBV4-3 to TRBJ1-2; D possibly corresponds to TRBD1 (5 bases). CDR1 is LGHNA, CDR2 YSLEER, per germline. This CDR3 contains 15 residues. Trimming pared 1 base from V and 5 bases from J, leaving 14 bases between. Here the CDR3 reads CASSQGLTAPYGYTF. The CDR3 coding sequence is TGCGCCAGCAGCCAAGGGCTGACAGCCCCTTATGGCTACACCTTC.

The V gene is TRBV6-2 or TRBV6-3, the J gene TRBJ1-1; 7 nucleotides match TRBD1. CDR1 and CDR2 from the germline V gene are MNHEY and SVGEGT. The CDR3 covers 16 residues. Trimming removed 2 bases from V and 2 bases from J; junction bases left unmatched: 8. This CDR3 is CASSYRTGDLNTEAFF. In DNA form, the CDR3 reads TGTGCCAGCAGTTACCGTACAGGGGATCTTAACACTGAAGCTTTCTTT.

The CDR3 sequence: CASSQDARGAGIYNEQFF. The CDR3 DNA sequence: TGTGCCAGCAGCCAAGATGCCCGGGGTGCTGGGATATACAATGAGCAGTTCTTC. The chain links TRBV4-2 to TRBJ2-1, with D possibly being TRBD2 (5 bases). Per germline, CDR1 LGHNA and CDR2 YNFKEQ. CDR3 size: 18 residues. With 0 bases removed from V and 4 bases from J, the gap between germline ends came to 19 bases.

V gene TRBV3-1 (or the pseudogene TRBV3-2) combines with J gene TRBJ2-4; 8 bases are shared with TRBD2. Per germline, CDR1 LGHDT and CDR2 YNNKEL (reference sequence). The J segment lost 13 bases and the V segment lost 5 bases, leaving 13 bases of the junction unmatched. The CDR3 totals 14 residues. The CDR3: CASSSSETSEPQYF. The DNA for the CDR3 is TGTGCCAGCAGCTCTTCGGAGACTAGCGAGCCGCAGTACTTC.

The chain has TRBV21-1 and TRBJ2-3; the DNA was not compared with TRBD2, the D call given in the table. TRBV21-1 is an annotated pseudogene. This CDR3 spans 15 amino acids. The CDR3 spells CASSKGRGGTDTQYF. Here the CDR3 DNA reads TGTGCCAGCAGCAAAGGGAGGGGAGGGACAGATACGCAGTATTTT.